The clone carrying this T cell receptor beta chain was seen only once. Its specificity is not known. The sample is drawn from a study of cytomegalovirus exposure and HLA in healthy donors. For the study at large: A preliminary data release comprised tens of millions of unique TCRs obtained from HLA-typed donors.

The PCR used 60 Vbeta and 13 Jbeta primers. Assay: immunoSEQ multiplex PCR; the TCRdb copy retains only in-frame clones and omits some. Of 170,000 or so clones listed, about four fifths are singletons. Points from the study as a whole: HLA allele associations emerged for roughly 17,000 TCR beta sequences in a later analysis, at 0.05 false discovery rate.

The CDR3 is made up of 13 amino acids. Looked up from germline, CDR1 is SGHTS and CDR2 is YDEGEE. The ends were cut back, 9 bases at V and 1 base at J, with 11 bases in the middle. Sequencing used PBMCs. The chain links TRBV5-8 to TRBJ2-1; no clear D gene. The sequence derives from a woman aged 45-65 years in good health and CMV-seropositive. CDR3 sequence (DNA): TGTGCCACCATGCGCCGGTCCTACAATGAGCAGTTCTTC. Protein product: CATMRRSYNEQFF.